This is a list of T cell receptor beta chains from one sample in a study of blood T cell repertoires in COVID-19. TCRdb keeps only in-frame clones here, not all; method: immunoSEQ multiplex PCR. This sample has about 160,000 clones; around 83% occur once, and the top ten carry 3.6%. The sequenced sample consisted of PBMCs or T cells enriched from blood (not recorded which). The receptors shown here come from a woman aged 45-60 years in a cohort exposed to, infected with or recovered from COVID-19 (not recorded which). CDR3s include the opening cysteine and the closing phenylalanine or tryptophan. The order of the fields is V gene, D gene, clone size, J gene, CDR3 protein, CDR3 DNA. A D gene is named only where the DNA matches it firmly. For some rows the clone size is stated as once, few or many, or as a class when expanded; others skip it.

V gene: TRBV29-1
D gene: NA
clone size: NA
J gene: TRBJ1-1
CDR3 protein: CSVEQGRDTEAFF
CDR3 DNA: TGCAGCGTTGAACAGGGGAGGGACACTGAAGCTTTCTTT

V gene: TRBV30
D gene: NA
clone size: NA
J gene: TRBJ2-1
CDR3 protein: CAWSAVPSEQFF
CDR3 DNA: TGTGCCTGGAGTGCAGTGCCAAGTGAGCAGTTCTTC

V gene: TRBV30
D gene: NA
clone size: many
J gene: TRBJ2-2
CDR3 protein: CAWRSSETATGELFF
CDR3 DNA: TGTGCCTGGAGATCAAGTGAGACAGCCACCGGGGAGCTGTTTTTT

V gene: TRBV7-2
D gene: TRBD1
clone size: few
J gene: TRBJ1-5
CDR3 protein: CASSVPGQGGPQHF
CDR3 DNA: TGTGCCAGCAGCGTTCCGGGACAGGGGGGGCCCCAGCATTTT

V gene: TRBV4-3
D gene: NA
clone size: NA
J gene: TRBJ1-2
CDR3 protein: CASSHGTNNYGYTF
CDR3 DNA: TGCGCCAGCAGCCACGGGACAAATAACTATGGCTACACCTTC

V gene: TRBV28
D gene: NA
clone size: NA
J gene: TRBJ1-5
CDR3 protein: CASSPSTGLTNQPQHF
CDR3 DNA: TGTGCCAGCAGTCCATCGACAGGATTGACAAATCAGCCCCAGCATTTT

V gene: TRBV14
D gene: TRBD1
clone size: NA
J gene: TRBJ1-1
CDR3 protein: CASSDRGPEAFF
CDR3 DNA: TGTGCCAGCAGCGACAGGGGCCCTGAAGCTTTCTTT

V gene: TRBV5-1
D gene: TRBD1
clone size: NA
J gene: TRBJ1-6
CDR3 protein: CASSLGDRNSPLHF
CDR3 DNA: TGCGCCAGCAGCTTGGGGGACAGAAATTCACCCCTCCACTTT

V gene: TRBV24-1
D gene: TRBD1
clone size: few
J gene: TRBJ1-1
CDR3 protein: CATAPGTAPENTEAFF
CDR3 DNA: TGTGCCACCGCCCCAGGGACAGCCCCAGAGAACACTGAAGCTTTCTTT

V gene: TRBV7-8
D gene: TRBD1
clone size: NA
J gene: TRBJ1-3
CDR3 protein: CASSYGDRGRVPIYF
CDR3 DNA: TGTGCCAGCAGCTATGGGGACAGGGGGCGCGTCCCCATATATTTT

V gene: TRBV7-9
D gene: NA
clone size: NA
J gene: TRBJ1-2
CDR3 protein: CASSGTDRRYGYTF
CDR3 DNA: TGTGCCAGCAGCGGGACCGACAGGCGCTATGGCTACACCTTC

V gene: TRBV5-1
D gene: NA
clone size: NA
J gene: TRBJ1-6
CDR3 protein: CASSPLTGNSPLHF
CDR3 DNA: TGCGCCAGCAGCCCGCTAACAGGGAATTCACCCCTCCACTTT

V gene: TRBV11-2
D gene: NA
clone size: NA
J gene: TRBJ2-1
CDR3 protein: CASGGGVSYNEQFF
CDR3 DNA: TGTGCCAGCGGTGGCGGGGTTTCCTACAATGAGCAGTTCTTC

V gene: TRBV2
D gene: NA
clone size: NA
J gene: TRBJ1-6
CDR3 protein: CASSETRETQPLHF
CDR3 DNA: TGTGCCAGCAGTGAGACCAGGGAAACCCAACCCCTCCACTTT

V gene: TRBV11-2
D gene: NA
clone size: few
J gene: TRBJ1-4
CDR3 protein: CASSLSGREGEKLFF
CDR3 DNA: TGTGCCAGCAGCCTCTCTGGCAGGGAGGGTGAAAAACTGTTTTTT

V gene: TRBV5-4
D gene: NA
clone size: NA
J gene: TRBJ1-4
CDR3 protein: CASSPTTGPEKLFF
CDR3 DNA: TGTGCCAGCAGCCCCACTACAGGACCCGAAAAACTGTTTTTT

V gene: TRBV10-2
D gene: NA
clone size: NA
J gene: TRBJ1-5
CDR3 protein: CASSDSRGLGQPQHF
CDR3 DNA: TGCGCCAGCAGTGATTCTAGGGGACTCGGACAGCCCCAGCATTTT

V gene: TRBV7-9
D gene: TRBD2
clone size: few
J gene: TRBJ2-7
CDR3 protein: CASSRVGGPQQYF
CDR3 DNA: TGTGCCAGCAGCCGCGTGGGAGGGCCACAGCAGTACTTC

V gene: TRBV23-1
D gene: TRBD2
clone size: NA
J gene: TRBJ2-1
CDR3 protein: CASRTSGPSSYNEQFF
CDR3 DNA: TGCGCCAGCAGAACTAGCGGGCCTAGCTCCTACAATGAGCAGTTCTTC

V gene: TRBV11-2
D gene: TRBD2
clone size: NA
J gene: TRBJ2-3
CDR3 protein: CASSPLAGHPDTQYF
CDR3 DNA: TGTGCCAGCAGCCCATTAGCGGGACATCCAGATACGCAGTATTTT

V gene: TRBV25-1
D gene: TRBD1
clone size: NA
J gene: TRBJ1-6
CDR3 protein: CASSEVGQGYNSPLHF
CDR3 DNA: TGTGCCAGCAGTGAAGTCGGACAGGGGTATAATTCACCCCTCCACTTT

V gene: TRBV15
D gene: NA
clone size: NA
J gene: TRBJ1-4
CDR3 protein: CATSREEEDEKLFF
CDR3 DNA: TGTGCCACCAGCAGAGAGGAGGAGGATGAAAAACTGTTTTTT

V gene: TRBV29-1
D gene: TRBD1
clone size: NA
J gene: TRBJ2-2
CDR3 protein: CSVGQGNTGELFF
CDR3 DNA: TGCAGCGTTGGACAGGGAAACACCGGGGAGCTGTTTTTT

V gene: TRBV4-1
D gene: NA
clone size: few
J gene: TRBJ2-7
CDR3 protein: CASSHTPLRGTKRGEQYF
CDR3 DNA: TGCGCCAGCAGCCACACCCCACTTCGAGGTACGAAGAGAGGGGAGCAGTACTTC

V gene: TRBV29-1
D gene: TRBD1
clone size: NA
J gene: TRBJ1-1
CDR3 protein: CSVKVTGSNTEAFF
CDR3 DNA: TGCAGCGTTAAAGTGACAGGGTCGAACACTGAAGCTTTCTTT

V gene: TRBV5-1
D gene: TRBD1
clone size: once
J gene: TRBJ2-7
CDR3 protein: CASSLTGGAEQYF
CDR3 DNA: TGCGCCAGCAGCTTGACAGGGGGCGCCGAGCAGTACTTC

V gene: TRBV29-1
D gene: NA
clone size: few
J gene: TRBJ1-1
CDR3 protein: CAYGRGTEAFF
CDR3 DNA: TGCGCGTACGGGAGGGGAACTGAAGCTTTCTTT